This T cell receptor beta chain was retrieved from a study of shared clonotypes between healthy human individuals. Study outcomes and limitations: All-four-donor shared clonotypes had higher generation probabilities than non-shared clonotypes did. Among four donors, roughly 5% of naive CD4 clonotypes were found in common. The sole specimen, blood, was sampled, and tissue repertoires likely differ.

As to this clone: Its specificity is not known.

TCRdb keeps only in-frame clones here, not all; method: immunoSEQ multiplex PCR. The repertoire holds roughly 2 million clones, about 95% seen once, with approximately 1.2% in the top ten. With 7 bases clipped from V and 2 bases from J, the junction kept 10 bases outside the gene matches. The CDR3 loop spans 15 amino acids. CDR1 and CDR2 (germline): SNHLY, FYNNEI. CD45RO-negative, CCR7-selected cells formed the naive CD8 fraction, which excluded terminally differentiated effector memory CD45RA+ cells. The chain is built from TRBV2 and TRBJ2-5; 7 bases match TRBD1. Sequenced material: naive CD8+ T cells sorted from blood. This clonotype was obtained from a man aged 18 to 35 in good health. The CDR3 loop is CASIAPGQEQETQYF. The DNA of the CDR3 is TGTGCCAGCATTGCGCCAGGACAGGAGCAAGAGACCCAGTACTTC. The variable domain in full, with the rest retrieved from reference TRBV2 and TRBJ2-5, is EPEVTQTPSHQVTQMGQEVILRCVPISNHLYFYWYRQILGQKVEFLVSFYNNEISEKSEIFDDQFSVERPDGSNFTLKIRSTKLEDSAMYFCASIAPGQEQETQYFGPGTRLLVL.